This passage covers 2 T cell receptor beta chains from one sample sequenced in a study of cytomegalovirus exposure and HLA in healthy donors. Primers included in the PCR were 60 Vbeta and 13 Jbeta primers. Libraries were prepared by immunoSEQ multiplex PCR; TCRdb keeps only in-frame clonotypes and omits some of them. The sample contains 150,000 to 200,000 clones, roughly 87% of which appear only once. The sequenced material came from PBMCs. These TCRs come from a girl less than two years old in good health and CMV-seronegative.

V gene TRBV21-1 combines with J gene TRBJ2-1; the DNA was not compared with TRBD2, the D call given in the table. TRBV21-1 is classified as a pseudogene. The CDR3 has 14 residues. CDR3 region: CASSKRAGDNEQFF. The CDR3 coding sequence is TGTGCCAGCAGCAAGAGGGCGGGAGACAATGAGCAGTTCTTC.

This rearrangement joins TRBV11-2 to TRBJ2-4; no firm D call. Germline CDR1 SGHAT, CDR2 FQNNGV. The CDR3 sequence is 14 residues long. V was clipped by 5 bases and J by 10 bases, with 18 bases between them. CDR3 region: CASSQTLDGGIQYF. As DNA, the CDR3 is TGTGCCAGCAGCCAAACGCTAGACGGTGGGATTCAGTACTTC.